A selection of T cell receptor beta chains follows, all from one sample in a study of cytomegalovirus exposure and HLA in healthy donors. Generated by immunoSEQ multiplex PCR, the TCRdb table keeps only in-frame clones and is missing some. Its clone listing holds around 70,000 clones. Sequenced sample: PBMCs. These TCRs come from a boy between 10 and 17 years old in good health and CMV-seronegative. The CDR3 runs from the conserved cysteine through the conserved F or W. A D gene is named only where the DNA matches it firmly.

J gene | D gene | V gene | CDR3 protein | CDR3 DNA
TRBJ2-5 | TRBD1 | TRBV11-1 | CASSAGTGDSETQYF | TGTGCCAGCAGCGCCGGGACAGGGGATTCGGAGACCCAGTACTTC
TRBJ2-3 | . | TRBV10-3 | CAISESGGKGTDTQYF | TGTGCCATCAGTGAGTCTGGGGGGAAGGGCACAGATACGCAGTATTTT
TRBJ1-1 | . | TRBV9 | CASSGTALNTEAFF | TGTGCCAGCAGCGGGACAGCCTTGAACACTGAAGCTTTCTTT
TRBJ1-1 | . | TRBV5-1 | CASSLETGTNTEAFF | TGCGCCAGCAGCTTGGAAACAGGGACGAACACTGAAGCTTTCTTT
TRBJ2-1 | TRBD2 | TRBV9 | CASSPRGTSSYNEQFF | TGTGCCAGCAGCCCGCGAGGGACTAGCTCCTACAATGAGCAGTTCTTC
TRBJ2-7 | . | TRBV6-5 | CATQVGHAYEQYF | TGTGCCACCCAAGTGGGACACGCGTACGAGCAGTACTTC
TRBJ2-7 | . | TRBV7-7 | CASSELGQLSEQYF | TGTGCCAGCAGCGAGTTGGGGCAGTTGAGCGAGCAGTACTTC
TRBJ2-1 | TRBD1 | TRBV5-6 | CASSRTDRDTNEQFF | TGTGCCAGCAGCCGTACGGACAGGGACACCAATGAGCAGTTCTTC
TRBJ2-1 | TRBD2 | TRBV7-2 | CASSLTTSGSYNEQFF | TGTGCCAGCAGCTTAACGACTAGCGGCTCCTACAATGAGCAGTTCTTC
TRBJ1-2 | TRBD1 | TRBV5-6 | CASSLDRAYGYTF | TGTGCCAGCAGCCTGGACAGGGCTTATGGCTACACCTTC
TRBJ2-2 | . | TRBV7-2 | CASSESSGVSTGELFF | TGTGCCAGCAGCGAATCGTCGGGAGTATCCACCGGGGAGCTGTTTTTT
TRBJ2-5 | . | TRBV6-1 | CASIDGQETQYF | TGTGCCAGCATTGACGGCCAAGAGACCCAGTACTTC
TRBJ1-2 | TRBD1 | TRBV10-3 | CAIRPGQGNGYTF | TGTGCCATCAGGCCGGGACAGGGAAATGGCTACACCTTC
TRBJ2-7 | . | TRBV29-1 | CSAETGEGQYF | TGCAGCGCTGAGACAGGAGAAGGGCAGTACTTC
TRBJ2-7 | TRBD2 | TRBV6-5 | CASSYGLAGPYEQYF | TGTGCCAGCAGTTACGGGCTAGCGGGGCCCTACGAGCAGTACTTC
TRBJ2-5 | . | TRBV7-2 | CASSRGFGETQYF | TGTGCCAGCAGCCGGGGGTTCGGCGAGACCCAGTACTTC
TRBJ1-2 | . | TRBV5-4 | CASSLDGIYGYTF | TGTGCCAGCAGCTTGGACGGGATCTATGGCTACACCTTC
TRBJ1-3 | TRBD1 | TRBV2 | CASTHRGTTGNTIYF | TGTGCCAGCACACACAGGGGAACAACTGGAAACACCATATATTTT
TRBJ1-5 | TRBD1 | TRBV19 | CASSPTGGSQPQHF | TGTGCCAGTAGTCCGACAGGGGGAAGTCAGCCCCAGCATTTT
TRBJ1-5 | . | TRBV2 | CASTLAANNQPQHF | TGTGCCAGCACGCTTGCAGCGAACAATCAGCCCCAGCATTTT
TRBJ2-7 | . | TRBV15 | CATSRNRDSAPYEQYF | TGTGCCACCAGCAGAAATCGGGACTCAGCCCCCTACGAGCAGTACTTC
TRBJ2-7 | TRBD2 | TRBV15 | CATSFRLANEQYF | TGTGCCACCAGCTTTCGACTAGCGAACGAGCAGTACTTC
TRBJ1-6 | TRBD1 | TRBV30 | CAWSHGTGSSSPLHF | TGTGCCTGGAGTCACGGGACAGGGTCGAGTTCACCCCTCCACTTT
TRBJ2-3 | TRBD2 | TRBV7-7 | CASSAAGGTDTQYF | TGTGCCAGCAGCGCAGCGGGGGGCACAGATACGCAGTATTTT
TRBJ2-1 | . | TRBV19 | CASSINRAVGEQFF | TGTGCCAGTAGTATCAACCGCGCGGTCGGTGAGCAGTTCTTC
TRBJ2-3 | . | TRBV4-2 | CASSQDRRITDKQYF | TGTGCCAGCAGCCAAGACCGACGGATCACAGATAAGCAGTATTTT